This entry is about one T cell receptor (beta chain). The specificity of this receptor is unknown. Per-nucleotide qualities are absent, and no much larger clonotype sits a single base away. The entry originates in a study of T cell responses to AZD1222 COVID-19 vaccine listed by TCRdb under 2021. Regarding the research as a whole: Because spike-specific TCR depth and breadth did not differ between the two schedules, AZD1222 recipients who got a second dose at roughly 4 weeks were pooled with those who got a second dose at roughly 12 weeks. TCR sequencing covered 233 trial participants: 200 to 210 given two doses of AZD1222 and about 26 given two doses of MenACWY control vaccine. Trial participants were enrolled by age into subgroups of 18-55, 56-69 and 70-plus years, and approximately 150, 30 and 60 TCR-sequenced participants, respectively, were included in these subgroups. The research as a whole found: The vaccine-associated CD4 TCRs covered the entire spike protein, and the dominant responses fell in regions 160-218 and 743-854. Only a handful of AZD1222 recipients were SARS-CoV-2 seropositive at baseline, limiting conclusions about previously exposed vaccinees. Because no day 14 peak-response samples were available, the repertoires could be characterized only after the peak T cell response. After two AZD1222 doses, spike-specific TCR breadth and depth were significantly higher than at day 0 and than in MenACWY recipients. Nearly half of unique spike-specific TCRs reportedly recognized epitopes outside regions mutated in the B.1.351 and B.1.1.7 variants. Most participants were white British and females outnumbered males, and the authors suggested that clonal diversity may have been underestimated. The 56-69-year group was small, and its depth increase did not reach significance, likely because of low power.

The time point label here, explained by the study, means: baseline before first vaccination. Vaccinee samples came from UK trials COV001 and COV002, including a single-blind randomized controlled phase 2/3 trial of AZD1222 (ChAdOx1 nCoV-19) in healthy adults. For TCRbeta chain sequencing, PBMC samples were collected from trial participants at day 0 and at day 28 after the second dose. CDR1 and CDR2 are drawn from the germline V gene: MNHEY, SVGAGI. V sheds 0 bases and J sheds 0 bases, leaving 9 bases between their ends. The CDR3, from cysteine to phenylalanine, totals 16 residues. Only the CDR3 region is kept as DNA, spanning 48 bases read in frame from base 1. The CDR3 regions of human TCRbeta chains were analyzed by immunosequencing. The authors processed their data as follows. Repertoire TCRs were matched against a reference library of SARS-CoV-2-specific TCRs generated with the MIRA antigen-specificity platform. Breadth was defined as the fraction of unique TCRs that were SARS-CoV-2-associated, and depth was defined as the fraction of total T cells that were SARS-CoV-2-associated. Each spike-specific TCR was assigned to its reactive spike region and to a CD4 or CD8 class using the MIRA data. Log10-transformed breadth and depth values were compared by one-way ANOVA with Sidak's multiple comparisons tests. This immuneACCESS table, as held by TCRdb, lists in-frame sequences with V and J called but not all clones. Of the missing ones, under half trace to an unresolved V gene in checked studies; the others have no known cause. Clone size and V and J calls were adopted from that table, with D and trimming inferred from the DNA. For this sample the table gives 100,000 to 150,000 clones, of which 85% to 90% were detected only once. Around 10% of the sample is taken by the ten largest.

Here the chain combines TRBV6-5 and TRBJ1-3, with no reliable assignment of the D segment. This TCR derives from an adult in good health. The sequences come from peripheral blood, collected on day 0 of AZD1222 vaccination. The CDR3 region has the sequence CASSYSTPLSGNTIYF. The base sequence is TGTGCCAGCAGTTACTCGACGCCCCTCTCTGGAAACACCATATATTTT.